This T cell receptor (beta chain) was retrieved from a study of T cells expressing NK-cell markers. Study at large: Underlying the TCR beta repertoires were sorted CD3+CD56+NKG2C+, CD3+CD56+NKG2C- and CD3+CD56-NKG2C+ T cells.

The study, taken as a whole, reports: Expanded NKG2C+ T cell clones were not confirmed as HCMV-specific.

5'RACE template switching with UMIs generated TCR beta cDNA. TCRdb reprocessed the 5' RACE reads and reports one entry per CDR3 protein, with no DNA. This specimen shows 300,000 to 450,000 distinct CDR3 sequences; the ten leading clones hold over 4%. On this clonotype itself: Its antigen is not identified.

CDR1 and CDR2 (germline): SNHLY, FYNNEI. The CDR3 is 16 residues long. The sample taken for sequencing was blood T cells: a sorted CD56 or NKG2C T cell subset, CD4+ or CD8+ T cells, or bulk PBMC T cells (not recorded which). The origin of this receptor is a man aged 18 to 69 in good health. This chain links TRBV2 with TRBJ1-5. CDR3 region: CASSDYGGGVGQPQHF.